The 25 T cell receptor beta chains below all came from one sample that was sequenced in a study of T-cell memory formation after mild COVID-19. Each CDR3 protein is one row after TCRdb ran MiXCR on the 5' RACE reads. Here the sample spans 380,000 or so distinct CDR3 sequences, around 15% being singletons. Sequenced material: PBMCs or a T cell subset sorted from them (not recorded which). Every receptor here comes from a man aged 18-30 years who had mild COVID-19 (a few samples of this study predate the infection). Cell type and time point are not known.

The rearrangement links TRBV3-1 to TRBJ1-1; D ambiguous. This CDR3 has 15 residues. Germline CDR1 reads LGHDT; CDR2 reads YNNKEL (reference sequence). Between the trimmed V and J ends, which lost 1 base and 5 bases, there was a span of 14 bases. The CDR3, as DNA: TGTGCCAGCAGCCAAGTAGGTCATACGATGACTGAAGCTTTCTTT. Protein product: CASSQVGHTMTEAFF.

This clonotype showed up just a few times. The CDR3 DNA is TGTGCCAGCAGCGTGACACGTGTCACTGAAGCTTTCTTT. Translation gives CASSVTRVTEAFF. V gene TRBV7-9 combines with J gene TRBJ1-1; no clear D. CDR3 length equals 13 residues. Germline assignment: CDR1 SEHNR and CDR2 FQNEAQ (reference sequence). Trimming left V 5 bases short and J 4 bases short, with 11 bases between.

CDR3 loop: CASRGDSLGDTQYF. CDR3 DNA sequence: TGTGCCAGCAGGGGGGACAGTCTGGGAGATACGCAGTATTTT. The chain couples TRBV12-3 or TRBV12-4 to TRBJ2-3; 7 nucleotides align to TRBD1. V trimming: 6 bases; J trimming: 5 bases; junction bases outside the gene matches: 8. The length of the CDR3 is 14 residues.

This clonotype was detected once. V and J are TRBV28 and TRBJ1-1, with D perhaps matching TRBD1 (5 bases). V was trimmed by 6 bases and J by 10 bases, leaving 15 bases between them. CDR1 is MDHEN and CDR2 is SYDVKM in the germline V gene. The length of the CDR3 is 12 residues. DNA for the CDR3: TGTGCCAGCAGGTCCATGCGGGGGAGAGCTTTCTTT. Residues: CASRSMRGRAFF.

The CDR3 DNA is TGCAGCGTTGAAGATCAGGGGAGGGCCTACAATGAGCAGTTCTTC. It encodes CSVEDQGRAYNEQFF. The J gene is TRBJ2-1, the V gene TRBV29-1, with D maybe TRBD2 (7 bases). The CDR3 contains 15 residues. The V gene's germline CDR1 is SQVTM and CDR2 ANQGSEA. The germline V and J ends were trimmed by 0 bases and 2 bases, with 11 bases remaining between them.

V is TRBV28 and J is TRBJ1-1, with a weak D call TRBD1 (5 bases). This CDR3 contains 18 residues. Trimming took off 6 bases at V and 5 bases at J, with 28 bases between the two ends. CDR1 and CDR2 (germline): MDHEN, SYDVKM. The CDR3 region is CASSPRLRGRQEVTEAFF. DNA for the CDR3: TGTGCCAGCAGCCCCAGGTTGAGGGGCCGCCAGGAGGTGACTGAAGCTTTCTTT. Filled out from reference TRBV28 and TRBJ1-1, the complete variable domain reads DVKVTQSSRYLVKRTGEKVFLECVQDMDHENMFWYRQDPGLGLRLIYFSYDVKMKEKGDIPEGYSVSREKKERFSLILESASTNQTSMYLCASSPRLRGRQEVTEAFFGQGTRLTVV.

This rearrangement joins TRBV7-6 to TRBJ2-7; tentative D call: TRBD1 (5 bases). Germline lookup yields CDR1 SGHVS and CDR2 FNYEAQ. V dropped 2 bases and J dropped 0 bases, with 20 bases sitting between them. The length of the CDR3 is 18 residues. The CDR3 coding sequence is TGTGCCAGCAGCTTATGGACACCAGGGAAACTAATCTCCTACGAGCAGTACTTC. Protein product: CASSLWTPGKLISYEQYF.

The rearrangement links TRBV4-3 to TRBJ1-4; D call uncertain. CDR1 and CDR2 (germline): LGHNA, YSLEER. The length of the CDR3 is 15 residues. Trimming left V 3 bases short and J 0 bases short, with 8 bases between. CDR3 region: CASSHSVPTNEKLFF. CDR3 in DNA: TGCGCCAGCAGCCATTCGGTCCCAACTAATGAAAAACTGTTTTTT.

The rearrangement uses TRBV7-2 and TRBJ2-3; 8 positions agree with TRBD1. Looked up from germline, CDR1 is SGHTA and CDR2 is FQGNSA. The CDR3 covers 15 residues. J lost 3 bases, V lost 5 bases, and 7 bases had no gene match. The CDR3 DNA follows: TGTGCCAGCAGCATCGACAGGGGCTTGACAGATACGCAGTATTTT. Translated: CASSIDRGLTDTQYF.

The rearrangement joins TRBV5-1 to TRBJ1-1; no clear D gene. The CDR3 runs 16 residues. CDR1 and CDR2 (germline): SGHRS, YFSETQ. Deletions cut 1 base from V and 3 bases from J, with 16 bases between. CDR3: CASSLRPQHSDTEAFF. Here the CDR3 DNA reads TGCGCCAGCAGCTTGCGTCCCCAGCACAGTGACACTGAAGCTTTCTTT.

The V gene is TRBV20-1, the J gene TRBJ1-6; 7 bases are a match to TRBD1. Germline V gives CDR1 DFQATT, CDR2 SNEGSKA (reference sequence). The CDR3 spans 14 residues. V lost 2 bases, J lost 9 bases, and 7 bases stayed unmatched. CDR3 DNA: TGCAGTGCTAGAAACGACAGGGATGGTTCACCCCTCCACTTT. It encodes CSARNDRDGSPLHF.

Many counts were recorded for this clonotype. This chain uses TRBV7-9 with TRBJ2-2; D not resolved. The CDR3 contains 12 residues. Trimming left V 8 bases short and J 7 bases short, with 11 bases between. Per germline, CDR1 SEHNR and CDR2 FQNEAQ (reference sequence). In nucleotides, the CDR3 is TGTGCCAGCGAGCAGGCAAACGGGGAGCTGTTTTTT. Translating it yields CASEQANGELFF.

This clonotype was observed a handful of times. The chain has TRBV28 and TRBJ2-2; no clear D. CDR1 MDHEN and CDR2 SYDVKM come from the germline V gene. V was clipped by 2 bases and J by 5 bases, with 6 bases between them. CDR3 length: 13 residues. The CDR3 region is CASSLPDTGELFF. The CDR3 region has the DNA TGTGCCAGCAGTTTACCCGATACCGGGGAGCTGTTTTTT.

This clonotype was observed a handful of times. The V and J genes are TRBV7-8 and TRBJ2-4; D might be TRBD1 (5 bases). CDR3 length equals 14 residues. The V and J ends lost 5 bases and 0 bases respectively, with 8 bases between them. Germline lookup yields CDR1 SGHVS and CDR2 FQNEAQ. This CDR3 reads CASSTRVAKNIQYF. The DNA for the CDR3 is TGTGCCAGCAGCACCAGGGTAGCCAAAAACATTCAGTACTTC.

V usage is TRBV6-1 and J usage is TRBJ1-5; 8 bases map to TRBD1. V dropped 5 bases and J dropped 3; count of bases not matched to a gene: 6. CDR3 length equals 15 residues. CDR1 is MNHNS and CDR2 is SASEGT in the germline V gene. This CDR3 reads CASSRTGPDNQPQHF. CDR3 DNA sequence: TGTGCCAGCAGTAGGACAGGGCCAGACAATCAGCCCCAGCATTTT.

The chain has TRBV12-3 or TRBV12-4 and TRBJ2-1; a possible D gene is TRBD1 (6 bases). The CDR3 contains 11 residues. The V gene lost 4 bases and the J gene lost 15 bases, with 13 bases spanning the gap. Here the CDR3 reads CASSSYRDPFF. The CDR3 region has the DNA TGTGCCAGCAGTTCATACAGGGACCCGTTCTTC.

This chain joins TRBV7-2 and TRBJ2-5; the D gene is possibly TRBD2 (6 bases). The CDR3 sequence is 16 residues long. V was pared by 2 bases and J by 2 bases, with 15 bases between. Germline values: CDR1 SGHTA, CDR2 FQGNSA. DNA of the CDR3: TGTGCCAGCAGCTTAACGCTAGCGAGACGGCAAGAGACCCAGTACTTC. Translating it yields CASSLTLARRQETQYF.

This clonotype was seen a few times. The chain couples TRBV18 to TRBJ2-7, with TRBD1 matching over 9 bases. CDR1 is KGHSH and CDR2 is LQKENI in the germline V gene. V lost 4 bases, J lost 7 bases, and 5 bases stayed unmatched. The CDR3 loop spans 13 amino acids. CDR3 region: CASSLGTGKEQYF. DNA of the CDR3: TGTGCCAGCTCACTCGGGACAGGGAAGGAGCAGTACTTC.

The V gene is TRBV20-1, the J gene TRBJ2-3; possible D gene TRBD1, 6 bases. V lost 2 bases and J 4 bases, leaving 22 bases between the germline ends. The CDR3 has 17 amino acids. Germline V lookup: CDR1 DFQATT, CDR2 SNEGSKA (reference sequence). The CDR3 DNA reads TGCAGTGCTAGACGACCAGGGGACGGGCTGTGGGCAGATACGCAGTATTTT. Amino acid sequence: CSARRPGDGLWADTQYF.

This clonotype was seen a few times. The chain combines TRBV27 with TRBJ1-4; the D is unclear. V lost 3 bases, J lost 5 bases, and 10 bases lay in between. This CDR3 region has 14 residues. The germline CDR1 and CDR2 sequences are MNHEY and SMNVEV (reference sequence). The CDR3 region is CASSFGWSNEKLFF. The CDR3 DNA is TGTGCCAGCAGTTTCGGATGGTCAAATGAAAAACTGTTTTTT.

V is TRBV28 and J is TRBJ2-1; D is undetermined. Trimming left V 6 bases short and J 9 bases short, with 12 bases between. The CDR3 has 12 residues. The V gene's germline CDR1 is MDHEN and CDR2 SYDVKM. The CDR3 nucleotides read TGTGCCAGCAGGCTAGGTTCGGTTGAGCAGTTCTTC. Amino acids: CASRLGSVEQFF.

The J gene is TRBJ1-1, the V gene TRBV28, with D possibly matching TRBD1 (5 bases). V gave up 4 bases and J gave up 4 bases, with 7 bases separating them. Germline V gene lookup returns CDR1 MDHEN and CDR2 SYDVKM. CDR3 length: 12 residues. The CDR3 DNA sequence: TGTGCCAGCAGTTCAGGGTCCACTGAAGCTTTCTTT. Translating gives CASSSGSTEAFF.

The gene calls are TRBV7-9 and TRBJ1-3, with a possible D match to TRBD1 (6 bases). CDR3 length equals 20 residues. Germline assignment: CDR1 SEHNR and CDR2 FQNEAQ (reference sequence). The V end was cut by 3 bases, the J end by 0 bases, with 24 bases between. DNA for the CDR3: TGTGCCAGCAGCTTCTTTGGGGGGCTTCCTACAATAAGCTCTGGAAACACCATATATTTT. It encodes CASSFFGGLPTISSGNTIYF.

The CDR3 here is CASSMRVYQPQHF. In nucleotides, the CDR3 is TGTGCCAGTAGTATGCGGGTCTATCAGCCCCAGCATTTT. J is TRBJ1-5 and V is TRBV19; D not certain. The CDR3 is 13 amino acids. The V end was cut by 3 bases, the J end by 5 bases, with 8 bases between. Germline-derived CDR1 and CDR2 are LNHDA and SQIVND (reference sequence).

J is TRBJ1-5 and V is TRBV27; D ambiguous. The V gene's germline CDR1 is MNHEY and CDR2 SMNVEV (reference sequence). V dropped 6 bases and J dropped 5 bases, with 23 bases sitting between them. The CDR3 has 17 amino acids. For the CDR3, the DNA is TGTGCCAGCAGCGGAGCCTACACAGCAACCCCAGATCAGCCCCAGCATTTT. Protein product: CASSGAYTATPDQPQHF.